What follows are 7 T cell receptor beta chains derived from one specimen sequenced in a study of sequential checkpoint blockade in melanoma. The treatment denotes: randomized to nivolumab then ipilimumab (arm A) or the reverse (arm B). This table comes from immunoSEQ multiplex PCR, and its TCRdb copy is limited to in-frame clones, with some not included. This table holds over 10,000 clones, almost 85% found once. Sequenced here: CD8+ T cells sorted from blood (inferred from file names), sampled from a patient given nivolumab and ipilimumab in sequence. The receptor source for this set is a human donor with melanoma.

CDR3 region: CASSVDRGAGELFF. The CDR3 bases are TGTGCCAGCAGCGTAGACAGGGGGGCCGGGGAGCTGTTTTTT. This chain joins TRBV7-2 and TRBJ2-2; 9 positions match TRBD1. This CDR3 region has 14 residues. The germline gives CDR1 SGHTA, CDR2 FQGNSA. Losses at the gene ends were 5 bases for V and 6 bases for J; bases not matched to a gene: 4.

This clone is medium-sized in the sample. The chain couples TRBV27 to TRBJ2-5, with TRBD2 matching over 9 bases. The CDR3 consists of 17 residues. V lost 2 bases and J lost 8; bases outside the gene matches: 15. CDR1 is MNHEY, CDR2 SMNVEV, per germline (reference sequence). The CDR3 coding sequence is TGTGCCAGCAGTTTAGGATCCAGCGGGGGGACCGGGGGAACCCAGTACTTC. Translating gives CASSLGSSGGTGGTQYF.

The CDR3 DNA is TGTGCCAGCAGCTCCCGGGACACCCACCAAGAGACCCAGTACTTC. This translates into CASSSRDTHQETQYF. V usage is TRBV7-2 and J usage is TRBJ2-5, with a possible D match to TRBD1 (6 bases). Looked up from germline, CDR1 is SGHTA and CDR2 is FQGNSA. CDR3 length equals 15 residues. Trimming stripped 4 bases from V and 0 bases from J, with 12 bases between.

The gene calls are TRBV7-9 and TRBJ2-3; 9 nucleotides line up with TRBD2. The CDR3 runs to 14 residues. The V gene end was trimmed by 5 bases and the J gene end by 6 bases; junction bases not matched to a gene: 6. Per the germline V gene, CDR1 is SEHNR and CDR2 is FQNEAQ (reference sequence). The CDR3 sequence: CASSLSGSYDTQYF. The CDR3 DNA is TGTGCCAGCAGCCTTAGCGGGAGTTACGATACGCAGTATTTT.

This clone was recorded only once. This chain links TRBV4-1 with TRBJ2-2; 8 bases match TRBD1. The CDR3 length is 16 residues. Per germline, CDR1 MGHRA and CDR2 YSYEKL. V was clipped by 1 base and J by 5 bases; unmatched bases: 6. The CDR3 coding sequence is TGCGCCAGCAGCCAAGGAGGACAGGGTAGGACCGGGGAGCTGTTTTTT. It encodes CASSQGGQGRTGELFF.

V gene TRBV27 combines with J gene TRBJ2-2; D perhaps matches TRBD1 (5 bases). Germline values: CDR1 MNHEY, CDR2 SMNVEV (reference sequence). Trimming removed 1 base at V and 0 bases at J, with 9 bases between. CDR3 length equals 16 residues. CDR3 in DNA: TGTGCCAGCAGTTTATGGGCAGGGTCGAACACCGGGGAGCTGTTTTTT. Amino acid sequence: CASSLWAGSNTGELFF.

This chain's CDR3 is CASSLAEQGNTIYF. CDR3 nucleotides: TGTGCCAGCAGCTTAGCCGAACAGGGAAACACCATATATTTT. V and J are TRBV11-2 and TRBJ1-3; unclear D gene. This CDR3 has 14 residues. V shed 1 base and J shed 4 bases, with 8 bases lying between them. Germline V gene data show CDR1 as SGHAT and CDR2 as FQNNGV.